This T cell receptor beta chain originates from a study of blood T cell repertoires in COVID-19. Study-level background: Samples came from the United States, Italy and Spain, spanning acute and convalescent COVID-19.

This table comes from immunoSEQ multiplex PCR, and its TCRdb copy is limited to in-frame clones, with some not included. The sample holds 150,000 to 200,000 clones; more than 85% are singletons and the top ten take just under 2%. The CDR3 spans 13 residues. Germline V lookup: CDR1 SQVTM, CDR2 ANQGSEA. The J segment lost 5 bases and the V segment lost 3 bases, leaving 5 bases of the junction unmatched. Patients at the Seattle site were enrolled during active infection and followed longitudinally. V usage is TRBV29-1 and J usage is TRBJ1-2; 8 nucleotides agree with TRBD1. The receptor comes from an older woman with COVID-19, enrolled during active disease. The sample was peripheral blood. CDR3 bases: TGCAGCGTTGAGAGGCAGGGGGCTTATGGCTACACCTTC. This encodes CSVERQGAYGYTF.